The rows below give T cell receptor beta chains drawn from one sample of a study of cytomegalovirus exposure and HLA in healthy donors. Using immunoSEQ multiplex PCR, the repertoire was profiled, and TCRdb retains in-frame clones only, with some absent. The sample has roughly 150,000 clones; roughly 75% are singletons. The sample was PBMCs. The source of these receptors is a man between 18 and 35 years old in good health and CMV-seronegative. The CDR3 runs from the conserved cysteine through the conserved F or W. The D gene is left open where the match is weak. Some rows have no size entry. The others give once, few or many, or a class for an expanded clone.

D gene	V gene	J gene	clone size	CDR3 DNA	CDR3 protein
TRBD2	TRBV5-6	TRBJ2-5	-	TGTGCCAGCAGATACGGACTAGCGGGCCTTGGAGAGACCCAGTACTTC	CASRYGLAGLGETQYF
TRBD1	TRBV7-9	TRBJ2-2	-	TGTGCCAGCTTCGGGACAGCTTCGAACACCGGGGAGCTGTTTTTT	CASFGTASNTGELFF
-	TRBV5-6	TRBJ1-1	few	TGTGCCAGCAGCCGGAGGTGGGGGCCTGAGAACACTGAAGCTTTCTTT	CASSRRWGPENTEAFF
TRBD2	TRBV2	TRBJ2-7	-	TGTGCCAGCGGGGGTAGCGTAGCGGGGAGTTCTATCCACGAGCAGTACTTC	CASGGSVAGSSIHEQYF
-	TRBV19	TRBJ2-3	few	TGTGCCAGTAGTATTTCCGGAGGACCCACAGATACGCAGTATTTT	CASSISGGPTDTQYF
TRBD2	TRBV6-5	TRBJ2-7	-	TGTTATCCACGGCGGGAGGAGGCCCCCTACGAGCAGTACTTC	CYPRREEAPYEQYF
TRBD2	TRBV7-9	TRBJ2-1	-	TGTGCCAGCACCCTAGCGGGAGGCCCATACAATGAGCAGTTCTTC	CASTLAGGPYNEQFF
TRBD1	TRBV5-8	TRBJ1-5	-	TGTGCCAGCAGCTTGGAGGGGGCTAGCAATCAGCCCCAGCATTTT	CASSLEGASNQPQHF
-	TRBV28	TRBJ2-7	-	TGTGCCAGCAGCGGGAGTTTATACGAGCAGTACTTC	CASSGSLYEQYF
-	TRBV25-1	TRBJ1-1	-	TGTGCCAGCAGTGAGACAGAAGGCCACACTGAAGCTTTCTTT	CASSETEGHTEAFF
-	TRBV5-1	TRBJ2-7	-	TGCGCCAGCAGCTCGCCCCGGGACGGCGGGGGCCACGAGCAGTACTTC	CASSSPRDGGGHEQYF
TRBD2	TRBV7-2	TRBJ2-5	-	TGTGCCAGCAGCTTAGGGGGACTACTGCAAGAGACCCAGTACTTC	CASSLGGLLQETQYF
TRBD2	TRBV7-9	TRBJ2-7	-	TGTGCCAGCAGCTTAGTAGCGGGAGGGTACGAGCAGTACTTC	CASSLVAGGYEQYF
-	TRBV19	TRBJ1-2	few	TGTGCCAGTAGTATGCCCAGGGATTTATATGGCTACACCTTC	CASSMPRDLYGYTF
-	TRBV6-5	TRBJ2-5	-	TGTGCCAGCAGTTGGGGGCTTGGAGAGACCCAGTACTTC	CASSWGLGETQYF
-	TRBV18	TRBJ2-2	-	TGTGCCAGCTCACCATCGGGGAGGAATGGGCCCGGGGAGCTGTTTTTT	CASSPSGRNGPGELFF
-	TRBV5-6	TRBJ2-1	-	TGTGCCAGCAGCTTGGCGCAGGGTTACGGTGAGCAGTTCTTC	CASSLAQGYGEQFF
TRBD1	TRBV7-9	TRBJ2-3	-	TGTGCCAGCAGCTTCGGACAGGGCGGCCCAGATACGCAGTATTTT	CASSFGQGGPDTQYF
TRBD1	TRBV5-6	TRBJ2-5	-	TGTGCCAGCAGCTCCCTGACAGGGGCGGGAGAGACCCAGTACTTC	CASSSLTGAGETQYF
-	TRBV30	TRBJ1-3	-	TGTGCCTGGAGTTACAGATCTGGAAACACCATATATTTT	CAWSYRSGNTIYF
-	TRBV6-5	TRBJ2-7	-	TGTGCCAGCAGTTACCCTGGACAGAACCACGAGCAGTACTTC	CASSYPGQNHEQYF
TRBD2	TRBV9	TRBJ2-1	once	TGTGCCAGCAGCGTAGCGGCTAGCGGAAAAGGTGAGCAGTTCTTC	CASSVAASGKGEQFF
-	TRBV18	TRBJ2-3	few	TGTGCCAGCTCGCAATGGCGGAGCAGACTACTTATCACAGATACGCAGTATTTT	CASSQWRSRLLITDTQYF
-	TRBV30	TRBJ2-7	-	TGTGCCTGGAGTTTACTACAGGAGCCTCCCCCCTACGAGCAGTACTTC	CAWSLLQEPPPYEQYF
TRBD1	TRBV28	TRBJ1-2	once	TGTGCCAGCAGTCTTTATACAGGGGGCGCAGGCGGTGGCTACACCTTC	CASSLYTGGAGGGYTF
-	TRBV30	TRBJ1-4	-	TGTGCCTGGAGTAGCGGGGACCCTGAAAAACTGTTTTTT	CAWSSGDPEKLFF
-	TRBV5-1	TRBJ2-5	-	TGCGCCAGCAGCTTGGCGACAGGCTTGGACCCGACCCAGTACTTC	CASSLATGLDPTQYF
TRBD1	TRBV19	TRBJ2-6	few	TGTGCCAGTAGACGGGACAGGGCCTTCTCTGGGGCCAACGTCCTGACTTTC	CASRRDRAFSGANVLTF
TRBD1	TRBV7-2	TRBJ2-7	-	TGTGCCAGCAGCCCACGACAGGGCTACGAGCAGTACTTC	CASSPRQGYEQYF
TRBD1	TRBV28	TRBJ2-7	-	TGTGCCAGCAGTTTACGGGGGACAGGGGGTGAGCAGTACTTC	CASSLRGTGGEQYF
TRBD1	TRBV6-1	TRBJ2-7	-	TGTGCCAGCAGTGAAGTGGGCAGGGGGTACGAGCAGTACTTC	CASSEVGRGYEQYF
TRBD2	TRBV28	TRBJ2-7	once	TGTGCCAGCAGTTTGGCGGGGGGGACTTTTTACGAGCAGTACTTC	CASSLAGGTFYEQYF
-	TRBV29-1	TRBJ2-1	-	TGCAGCGTCCGGGAGTTTGGTGAGCAGTTCTTC	CSVREFGEQFF
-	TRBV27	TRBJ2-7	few	TGTGCCAGCAGGGGACTCGACTCCTACGAGCAGTACTTC	CASRGLDSYEQYF
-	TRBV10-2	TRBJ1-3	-	TGCGCCACCGAGTCGGGGGGAGGAAACACCATATATTTT	CATESGGGNTIYF
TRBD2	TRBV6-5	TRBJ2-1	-	TGTGCCAGCAGTACGGGACTAGATTCCTACAATGAGCAGTTCTTC	CASSTGLDSYNEQFF
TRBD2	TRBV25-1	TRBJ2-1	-	TGTGCCAGCAGTGAATCAGAGCGGGGCTCCTACAATGAGCAGTTCTTC	CASSESERGSYNEQFF
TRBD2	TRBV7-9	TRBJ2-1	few	TGTTCCAGCAGCTTCGGCAGCGGGATTGATGAGCAGTTCTTC	CSSSFGSGIDEQFF
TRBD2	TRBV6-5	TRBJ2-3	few	TGTGCCAGCAGTTACTCGTGGACTAGTCAGTACGATACGCAGTATTTT	CASSYSWTSQYDTQYF
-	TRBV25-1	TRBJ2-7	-	TGTGCCAGCAGTGAAGGGCCGGGACACCCCTACGAGCAGTACTTC	CASSEGPGHPYEQYF
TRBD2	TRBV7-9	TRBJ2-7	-	TGTGCCAGCAGCTCGACTAGCGGGAACTACGAGCAGTACTTC	CASSSTSGNYEQYF
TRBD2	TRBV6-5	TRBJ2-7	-	TGTGCCAGCAGCCGGGGGGAAGCGCCGACCTACGAGCAGTACTTC	CASSRGEAPTYEQYF
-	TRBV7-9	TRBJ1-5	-	TGTGCCAGCAGCCCTACTAGCAATCAGCCCCAGCATTTT	CASSPTSNQPQHF
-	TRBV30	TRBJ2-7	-	TGTGCCTGGGACAGCCGAAGGTACGAGCAGTACTTC	CAWDSRRYEQYF
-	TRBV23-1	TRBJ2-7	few	TGCGCCAGCAGTCAATACGGCGGGCCTAGCTCCTACGAGCAGTACTTC	CASSQYGGPSSYEQYF
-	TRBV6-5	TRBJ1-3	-	TGTGCCAGCAGTTACTCGGACAGCCGCCCTGGAAACACCATATATTTT	CASSYSDSRPGNTIYF
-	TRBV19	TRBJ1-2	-	TGTGCCAGTAGCGGAGCGACCGCAACACCCTATGGCTACACCTTC	CASSGATATPYGYTF
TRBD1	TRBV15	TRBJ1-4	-	TGTGCCACCAGCAGGACAGGGGCCGATGAAAAACTGTTTTTT	CATSRTGADEKLFF
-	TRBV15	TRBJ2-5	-	TGTGCCACCAGCAGCGGCCCCCAGGGAGAGACCCAGTACTTC	CATSSGPQGETQYF
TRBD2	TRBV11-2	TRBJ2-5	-	TGTGCCAGCAGCTTCCAGTCCCCGGCTAGCGGGAGAAGAGGAGAGACCCAGTACTTC	CASSFQSPASGRRGETQYF
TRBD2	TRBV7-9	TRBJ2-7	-	TGTGCCAGCAGCTCCGGACTAGCGGCCTACGAGCAGTACTTC	CASSSGLAAYEQYF
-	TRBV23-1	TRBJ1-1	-	TGCGCCAGCAGAGTGGGGGGGCCTCCGAACACTGAAGCTTTCTTT	CASRVGGPPNTEAFF
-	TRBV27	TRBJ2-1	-	TGTGCCAGCAGTTCAGGACAGAGCGCCTACAATGAGCAGTTCTTC	CASSSGQSAYNEQFF
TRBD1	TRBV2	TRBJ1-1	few	TGTGCCAGCAGGAGGACAGGGCCCATGAACACTGAAGCTTTCTTT	CASRRTGPMNTEAFF
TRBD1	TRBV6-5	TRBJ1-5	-	TGTGCCAGCAGCAGCACAGGGGGCAATCAGCCCCAGCATTTT	CASSSTGGNQPQHF